The 14 T cell receptor beta chains below all came from one sample that was sequenced in a study of blood T cell repertoires in COVID-19. Sequencing used immunoSEQ multiplex PCR; TCRdb keeps in-frame clones, though not all of them. Of just over 40,000 clones in the sample, approximately 83% were seen once. The sample consisted of peripheral blood. Source of these receptors: an older woman with acute or convalescent COVID-19.

The chain is built from TRBV5-1 and TRBJ1-2; 8 nucleotides agree with TRBD1. The V and J ends lost 4 bases and 3 bases, in that order; junction bases with no gene match: 5. Germline V gives CDR1 SGHRS, CDR2 YFSETQ. This CDR3 is 14 amino acids long. CDR3 amino acids: CASSREGQDYGYTF. CDR3 bases: TGCGCCAGCAGCAGGGAGGGACAGGACTATGGCTACACCTTC.

The chain couples TRBV30 to TRBJ1-2; D remains ambiguous. CDR1 and CDR2 (germline): GTSNPN, SVGIG (reference sequence). V was clipped by 5 bases and J by 5 bases, with 18 bases between them. The CDR3 extends over 14 amino acids. CDR3 nucleotide sequence: TGTGCCTGGGCCCCGTCGGTCCTACGTTATGGCTACACCTTC. Encoded protein: CAWAPSVLRYGYTF. Full variable domain (missing parts from reference TRBV30 and TRBJ1-2): SQTIHQWPATLVQPVGSPLSLECTVEGTSNPNLYWYRQAAGRGLQLLFYSVGIGQISSEVPQNLSASRPQDRQFILSSKKLLLSDSGFYLCAWAPSVLRYGYTFGSGTRLTVV.

The chain employs TRBV29-1 and TRBJ1-1; the D gene is possibly TRBD1 (5 bases). Germline V CDR1 and CDR2: SQVTM, ANQGSEA. V lost 3 bases and J 1 base, leaving 9 bases between the germline ends. This CDR3 has 13 residues. In DNA form, the CDR3 reads TGCAGCGTTGAGCACCAGGGGAACACTGAAGCTTTCTTT. It encodes CSVEHQGNTEAFF.

The V gene is TRBV18, the J gene TRBJ2-3; D not certain. CDR1 is KGHSH, CDR2 LQKENI, per germline. CDR3 length equals 14 residues. The V end was cut by 3 bases, the J end by 6 bases, with 13 bases between. The CDR3: CASSPQVMPDTQYF. For the CDR3, the DNA is TGTGCCAGCTCACCTCAGGTCATGCCCGATACGCAGTATTTT.

The chain carries TRBV19 and TRBJ2-7, with 8 bases aligning to TRBD1. V shed 6 bases, J shed 0 bases, and the junction held 4 bases outside the gene matches. The germline CDR1 and CDR2 sequences are LNHDA and SQIVND (reference sequence). This CDR3 is built from 14 residues. CDR3 sequence (DNA): TGTGCCAGTAGAAGGGACAGGAGCTCCTACGAGCAGTACTTC. Translating it yields CASRRDRSSYEQYF.

The chain employs TRBV7-2 and TRBJ2-7, with 10 bases matching TRBD2. This CDR3 has 15 amino acids. Germline V lookup: CDR1 SGHTA, CDR2 FQGNSA. V lost 1 base to trimming and J lost 3 bases; unmatched junction nucleotides: 3. Written as DNA, the CDR3 is TGTGCCAGCAGCTTAGTAGCGGGAGGCAACTACGAGCAGTACTTC. Translated, it gives CASSLVAGGNYEQYF.

The chain employs TRBV21-1 and TRBJ1-4; the D call TRBD1 from the table was never checked on the DNA. TRBV21-1 is a known pseudogene. The CDR3 length is 16 residues. Written as DNA, the CDR3 is TGTGCCAGCAGCAAAGGAAGGGGCTCAGCTAATGAAAAACTGTTTTTT. As protein: CASSKGRGSANEKLFF.

The rearrangement links TRBV27 to TRBJ2-1; maybe TRBD2 (6 bases). Germline CDR1 is MNHEY and CDR2 is SMNVEV (reference sequence). This CDR3 region has 15 residues. V was shortened by 2 bases and J by 5 bases, with 13 bases between the two germline ends. The CDR3 DNA reads TGTGCCAGCAGTTTAACCGGGAGCTTCAACAATGAGCAGTTCTTC. Its translation: CASSLTGSFNNEQFF.

This sequence joins TRBV18 and TRBJ1-2; D remains ambiguous. The CDR3 length is 12 residues. In germline, CDR1 is KGHSH, CDR2 LQKENI. The V gene lost 2 bases and the J gene lost 2 bases, with 3 bases spanning the gap. The CDR3 sequence is CASSPENYGYTF. The CDR3 bases are TGTGCCAGCTCACCAGAGAACTATGGCTACACCTTC.

The CDR3 DNA reads TGTGCCAGCGCCACCCAGCCAGGGGGAGAGAACACTGAAGCTTTCTTT. This sequence encodes CASATQPGGENTEAFF. The chain uses TRBV5-5 and TRBJ1-1; 7 bases align to TRBD1. There are 16 residues in the CDR3. The germline gives CDR1 SGHKS, CDR2 YYEKEE (reference sequence). The junction had 13 bases not matched to a gene; V was cut back by 7 bases and J by 1 base.

The V gene is TRBV5-1, the J gene TRBJ2-3; 7 bases line up with TRBD1. With 0 bases clipped from V and 3 bases from J, the junction kept 7 bases outside the gene matches. This CDR3 comprises 16 residues. CDR1 and CDR2 (germline): SGHRS, YFSETQ. CDR3 coding DNA: TGCGCCAGCAGCTTGGTCGTAGGGGGCCTAACAGATACGCAGTATTTT. Its protein product is CASSLVVGGLTDTQYF.

This clone showed up just once. The CDR3 sequence is CASSVSGGPRTDTQYF. The CDR3 DNA reads as TGCGCCAGCAGCGTGTCGGGGGGGCCTCGCACAGATACGCAGTATTTT. The J gene is TRBJ2-3, the V gene TRBV5-1; TRBD2 matches at 8 bases. The CDR3 is 16 amino acids. Germline V gives CDR1 SGHRS, CDR2 YFSETQ. Losses at the gene ends were 4 bases for V and 1 base for J; bases not matched to a gene: 8.

This clone came up once. The V gene is TRBV24-1, the J gene TRBJ2-5; the match to TRBD1 covers 9 bases. Germline V gives CDR1 KGHDR, CDR2 SFDVKD. V gave up 9 bases and J gave up 4 bases; unmatched junction bases: 5. The CDR3 loop spans 13 amino acids. The DNA of the CDR3 is TGTGCCACCGGGACAGGGAAAGCAGAGACCCAGTACTTC. As protein: CATGTGKAETQYF.

In DNA, the CDR3 is TGTGCCAGCAGCAAAACGACAGCCTCATTAACCTACGAGCAGTACTTC. Translated, it gives CASSKTTASLTYEQYF. V usage is TRBV5-6 and J usage is TRBJ2-7, with D maybe TRBD1 (5 bases). This CDR3 contains 16 residues. V was cut by 4 bases and J by 2 bases, with 19 bases left in between. Looked up from germline, CDR1 is SGHDT and CDR2 is YYEEEE.